This entry lists 22 T cell receptor beta chains sequenced from one sample in a study of T cells after yellow fever vaccination. TCRdb called the 5' RACE reads again in MiXCR, with one record for every CDR3 protein. The sample lists roughly 65,000 distinct CDR3 sequences, around 6.2% occurring once. Specimen: CD4+ T cells sorted from PBMCs, collected roughly 15 days after the first yellow fever vaccination. The source of these receptors is a man younger than 35 who received the YFV17D yellow fever vaccine.

This clonotype occurred many times. The genes are TRBV6-2 or TRBV6-3 and TRBJ2-3; D is perhaps TRBD1 or TRBD2 (5 bases each). Per germline, CDR1 MNHEY and CDR2 SVGEGT. V lost 0 bases and J 4 bases, leaving 17 bases between the germline ends. This CDR3 has 17 amino acids. As DNA, the CDR3 is TGTGCCAGCAGTTACTCGGTTAGGGGCCTAGCTTCAGATACGCAGTATTTT. It specifies CASSYSVRGLASDTQYF.

As for this clonotype: A much larger clone lies a single base off, so this may be a read error. The chain carries TRBV20-1 and TRBJ2-2; the match to TRBD2 covers 9 bases. CDR3 size: 17 residues. CDR1 DFQATT and CDR2 SNEGSKA come from the germline V gene (reference sequence). The CDR3 DNA reads as TGCAGTGATAGAGTGGCTAGCGGGGTAGGGAACACCGGGGAGCTGTTTTTT. Translated, it gives CSDRVASGVGNTGELFF.

This clonotype was counted at least ten times. This chain uses TRBV5-4 with TRBJ2-2; a weak D match, TRBD1 (5 bases). The CDR3 is made up of 14 amino acids. V was cut by 4 bases and J by 1 base, with 8 bases left in between. CDR1 and CDR2 (germline): SGHNT, YYREEE (reference sequence). The CDR3 nucleotides read TGTGCCAGCAGCCCTACAGGGAACACCGGGGAGCTGTTTTTT. Its translation: CASSPTGNTGELFF.

The V gene is TRBV5-8, the J gene TRBJ2-7; D unresolved. There are 13 residues in the CDR3. Germline CDR1 is SGHTS and CDR2 is YDEGEE. CDR3 DNA: TGTGCCATCAGCCCTGGGCTCAGCGACGAGCAGTACGTC. Translated, it gives CAISPGLSDEQYV.

Many counts were recorded for this clonotype. The chain recombines TRBV20-1 with TRBJ2-1; tentative D call: TRBD2 (6 bases). This CDR3 contains 13 residues. The germline gives CDR1 DFQATT, CDR2 SNEGSKA (reference sequence). Trimming shortened V by 1 base and J by 9 bases, and 13 bases separated the two germline ends. CDR3 amino acids: CSARARGWGEQFF. The CDR3 nucleotides are TGCAGTGCTAGAGCTCGGGGGTGGGGTGAGCAGTTCTTC.

This clonotype was detected many times. The V and J genes are TRBV7-9 and TRBJ1-1; no clear D gene. V lost 4 bases and J 9 bases, leaving 12 bases between the germline ends. The CDR3 has 12 residues. Germline loops: CDR1 SEHNR, CDR2 FQNEAQ (reference sequence). In DNA form, the CDR3 reads TGTGCCAGCAGCTCCGACAAATTAAAAGCTTTCTTT. It translates to CASSSDKLKAFF. The complete variable domain, with remaining parts taken from reference TRBV7-9 and TRBJ1-1, reads DTGVSQNPRHKITKRGQNVTFRCDPISEHNRLYWYRQTLGQGPEFLTYFQNEAQLEKSRLLSDRFSAERPKGSFSTLEIQRTEQGDSAMYLCASSSDKLKAFFGQGTRLTVV.

This clonotype was observed at least ten times. CDR3 nucleotides: TGTGCCAGCAGTTTAGGCGAAGGACAGGGGGTCACATTGGGCACAGATACGCAGTATTTT. Protein sequence: CASSLGEGQGVTLGTDTQYF. This chain links TRBV27 with TRBJ2-3; 10 bases align to TRBD1. This CDR3 is 20 amino acids long. Germline trimming cut 2 bases from V and 1 base from J; bases unmatched to any gene: 15. The V gene's germline CDR1 is MNHEY and CDR2 SMNVEV (reference sequence).

This clonotype was counted many times. The chain joins TRBV5-8 to TRBJ1-2; perhaps TRBD1 as D (5 bases). The V end lost 1 base, the J end lost 3 bases, and 10 bases lay between the germline ends. This CDR3 spans 14 amino acids. CDR1 SGHTS and CDR2 YDEGEE come from the germline V gene. The CDR3 region has the DNA TGTGCCAGCAGCTTGTCGGGGGGAGACTATGGCTACACCTTC. Translating gives CASSLSGGDYGYTF.

This clonotype was observed many times. The CDR3 DNA is TGTGCCAGCAGCACACGACAGGGTAGCTATGGCTACACCTTC. It yields the protein CASSTRQGSYGYTF. The V call is TRBV6-5, the J call TRBJ1-2; the match to TRBD1 covers 7 bases. The V gene's germline CDR1 is MNHEY and CDR2 SVGAGI. This CDR3 is 14 amino acids long. With 6 bases clipped from V and 4 bases from J, the junction kept 8 bases outside the gene matches.

In this sample, this clonotype turned up many times. The chain couples TRBV14 to TRBJ1-3; D uncertain. The CDR3 runs to 15 residues. Germline V gene data show CDR1 as SGHDN and CDR2 as FVKESK. Trimming left V 4 bases short and J 1 base short, with 11 bases between. The CDR3 bases are TGTGCCAGCAGCCCCGCGGCTAGGTCTGGAAACACCATATATTTT. It codes for CASSPAARSGNTIYF. The complete variable domain, with remaining parts taken from reference TRBV14 and TRBJ1-3, reads EAGVTQFPSHSVIEKGQTVTLRCDPISGHDNLYWYRRVMGKEIKFLLHFVKESKQDESGMPNNRFLAERTGGTYSTLKVQPAELEDSGVYFCASSPAARSGNTIYFGEGSWLTVV.

The sample holds many counts of this clonotype. V and J are TRBV11-2 and TRBJ2-3; D is undetermined. The CDR3 has 15 amino acids. V gave up 2 bases and J gave up 4 bases, with 13 bases separating them. From germline, CDR1 is SGHAT and CDR2 FQNNGV. The CDR3 sequence is CASSLSGPMADTQYF. Written as DNA, the CDR3 is TGTGCCAGCAGCTTATCAGGTCCGATGGCAGATACGCAGTATTTT. Complete variable domain (other parts from reference TRBV11-2 and TRBJ2-3): EAGVAQSPRYKIIEKRQSVAFWCNPISGHATLYWYQQILGQGPKLLIQFQNNGVVDDSQLPKDRFSAERLKGVDSTLKIQPAKLEDSAVYLCASSLSGPMADTQYFGPGTRLTVL.

This clonotype was seen repeatedly, ten times or more. This chain links TRBV4-3 with TRBJ2-2; D is uncertain. Trimming pared 3 bases from V and 5 bases from J, leaving 13 bases between. CDR1 LGHNA and CDR2 YSLEER come from the germline V gene. This CDR3 comprises 15 residues. The CDR3 sequence: CASSQWQAVTGELFF. DNA for the CDR3: TGCGCCAGCAGCCAGTGGCAGGCAGTGACCGGGGAGCTGTTTTTT.

This clonotype was seen many times. The V gene is TRBV7-3, the J gene TRBJ1-1, with 9 bases identical to TRBD1. J was trimmed by 5 bases and V by 5 bases; bases with no gene match: 6. The V gene's germline CDR1 is SGHTA and CDR2 FQGTGA. The CDR3 runs to 14 residues. The CDR3 nucleotides read TGTGCCAGCAGCCCGGGACAGGGTAGGACTGAAGCTTTCTTT. Protein product: CASSPGQGRTEAFF.

This clonotype has more than one count but fewer than ten. One end of the junction varies from germline; a read error may be responsible. This rearrangement joins TRBV20-1 to TRBJ2-5; a weak D match, TRBD2 (5 bases). This CDR3 region has 15 residues. Germline V gene sequence: CDR1 DFQATT, CDR2 SNEGSKA (reference sequence). CDR3 amino acids: CCASSGSKTAETQYF. The DNA of the CDR3 is TGCTGTGCTAGTTCGGGGTCCAAGACGGCAGAGACCCAGTACTTC.

This clonotype was seen ten or more times. The chain employs TRBV20-1 and TRBJ2-3, with 12 positions matching TRBD2. The V gene's germline CDR1 is DFQATT and CDR2 SNEGSKA (reference sequence). With V trimmed by 5 bases and J by 9 bases, 12 bases remained unmatched. This CDR3 contains 15 residues. The CDR3: CSAQGLAGGHRTQYF. The CDR3 nucleotides read TGCAGTGCTCAGGGACTAGCGGGCGGACACAGAACGCAGTATTTT.

This clonotype was seen more than once but under ten times. The chain has TRBV5-4 and TRBJ1-2; D gene ambiguous. CDR3 length equals 14 residues. Trimming stripped 2 bases from V and 8 bases from J, with 16 bases between. In germline, CDR1 is SGHNT, CDR2 YYREEE (reference sequence). The CDR3 reads CASSLMKFLGGYTF. CDR3 DNA: TGTGCCAGCAGCTTAATGAAGTTCCTGGGCGGCTACACCTTC.

This clonotype was counted at least ten times. The J gene is TRBJ1-2, the V gene TRBV5-1, with D unresolved. The CDR3 is 12 amino acids. V was clipped by 4 bases and J by 6 bases, with 10 bases between them. CDR1 SGHRS and CDR2 YFSETQ come from the germline V gene. In nucleotides, the CDR3 is TGCGCCAGCAGCCACTCAATCGATGGCTACACCTTC. This sequence encodes CASSHSIDGYTF.

This clonotype occurred many times. This sequence joins TRBV6-2 or TRBV6-3 and TRBJ1-4; D might be TRBD1 (5 bases). CDR3 length: 15 amino acids. The V end was cut by 0 bases, the J end by 6 bases, with 11 bases between. The germline V gene has CDR1 MNHEY and CDR2 SVGEGT. CDR3 loop: CASSYSGTAYEKLFF. CDR3 coding DNA: TGTGCCAGCAGTTACTCCGGGACGGCCTATGAAAAACTGTTTTTT.

Ten or more counts support this clonotype. V gene TRBV18 combines with J gene TRBJ1-5; tentatively, D is TRBD1 (6 bases). This CDR3 is 13 amino acids long. The V gene's germline CDR1 is KGHSH and CDR2 LQKENI. V was shortened by 10 bases and J by 6 bases, with 16 bases between the two germline ends. The CDR3 is CAKAYRDGQPQHF. The CDR3 coding sequence is TGTGCCAAAGCTTACAGGGACGGTCAGCCCCAGCATTTT.

This clonotype showed up many times. The chain has TRBV7-9 and TRBJ1-2; possibly TRBD1 for D (6 bases). V lost 8 bases to trimming and J lost 2 bases, with 21 bases between them. This CDR3 is 16 amino acids long. Germline V gene data show CDR1 as SEHNR and CDR2 as FQNEAQ (reference sequence). The CDR3 region has the DNA TGTGCCAGCTTTGATACAGGGCTTAAACAAAACTATGGCTACACCTTC. Its protein product is CASFDTGLKQNYGYTF.

There are many counts of this clonotype. This chain uses TRBV7-8 with TRBJ1-2; D gene unclear. CDR1 and CDR2 from the germline V gene are SGHVS and FQNEAQ. The CDR3 extends over 15 amino acids. V lost 0 bases and J lost 4, with 12 bases in between. CDR3 in DNA: TGTGCCAGCAGCTTAGCAGGGTTCGGCCTCTATGGCTACACCTTC. As protein: CASSLAGFGLYGYTF.

The sample holds many counts of this clonotype. The genes are TRBV7-8 and TRBJ2-1; 11 bases line up with TRBD2. Germline V gives CDR1 SGHVS, CDR2 FQNEAQ. Losses at the gene ends were 1 base for V and 0 bases for J; bases not matched to a gene: 5. This CDR3 is 18 amino acids long. The CDR3 region is CASSLVLAGGNSYNEQFF. DNA for the CDR3: TGTGCCAGCAGCTTAGTTCTAGCGGGGGGTAACTCCTACAATGAGCAGTTCTTC.